Listed below are T cell receptor beta chains from one sample, sequenced in a study of T cell responses to AZD1222 COVID-19 vaccine. The table came from immunoSEQ multiplex PCR; TCRdb's copy has only in-frame clones and leaves some out. The data show 130,000 to 150,000 clones, roughly 88% seen once. The source was peripheral blood, collected on day 0 of AZD1222 vaccination. The receptors originated from an adult in good health. CDR3s include the opening cysteine and the closing phenylalanine or tryptophan. A D gene is named only where the DNA matches it firmly. Clone size is not always given. Where it is, it says once, few, many or a class for expanded clones.

v_gene	abundance	j_gene	d_gene	CDR3aa	CDR3nt
TRBV9	once	TRBJ2-3	-	CASSVGSLRTDTQYF	TGTGCCAGCAGCGTAGGGAGCCTTCGCACAGATACGCAGTATTTT
TRBV7-2	-	TRBJ2-3	-	CASSSLGDTQYF	TGTGCCAGCAGCTCCCTCGGCGATACGCAGTATTTT
TRBV7-9	-	TRBJ1-2	-	CASSPPGQGKGYTF	TGTGCCAGCAGCCCGCCCGGGCAGGGGAAGGGCTACACCTTC
TRBV7-9	-	TRBJ2-2	TRBD1	CARGQGLDTGELFF	TGTGCCAGGGGACAGGGATTGGACACCGGGGAGCTGTTTTTT
TRBV13	-	TRBJ2-2	-	CASSLTFGELFF	TGTGCCAGCAGCTTAACTTTCGGGGAGCTGTTTTTT
TRBV3-1/TRBV3-2	-	TRBJ2-1	-	CASGSYNEQFF	TGTGCCAGCGGGTCCTACAATGAGCAGTTCTTC
TRBV14	-	TRBJ2-2	-	CASSQLVTGELFF	TGTGCCAGCAGCCAGTTAGTCACCGGGGAGCTGTTTTTT
TRBV7-2	-	TRBJ2-7	-	CASSLQGGFSYEQYF	TGTGCCAGCAGCTTACAGGGGGGGTTCTCCTACGAGCAGTACTTC
TRBV4-2	-	TRBJ1-2	-	CASSQGQQGRGYTF	TGTGCCAGCAGCCAAGGTCAACAGGGCCGGGGCTACACCTTC
TRBV18	-	TRBJ1-5	-	CASSPGQDQPQHF	TGTGCCAGCTCACCAGGGCAGGATCAGCCCCAGCATTTT
TRBV7-9	few	TRBJ2-1	TRBD1	CASSLAKTGFGDEQFF	TGTGCCAGCAGCTTAGCAAAGACAGGGTTTGGCGATGAGCAGTTCTTC
TRBV28	-	TRBJ2-4	-	CASSQKTNYLAKNIQYF	TGTGCCAGCAGCCAAAAGACGAACTATCTAGCCAAAAACATTCAGTACTTC
TRBV12-3/TRBV12-4	-	TRBJ1-4	TRBD1	CASSQGTVIKLFF	TGTGCCAGCAGTCAGGGGACAGTTATAAAACTGTTTTTT
TRBV28	-	TRBJ1-2	-	CASRRTASYGYTF	TGTGCCAGCAGGAGGACAGCGAGCTATGGCTACACCTTC
TRBV7-7	once	TRBJ1-1	-	CASSAITGPANTEAFF	TGTGCCAGCAGCGCAATAACAGGGCCGGCGAACACTGAAGCTTTCTTT
TRBV18	-	TRBJ2-5	-	CASANIQQETQYF	TGTGCCAGCGCAAACATCCAGCAAGAGACCCAGTACTTC
TRBV29-1	once	TRBJ1-1	-	CSVEALLGGTEAFF	TGCAGCGTTGAGGCCCTCTTAGGGGGGACTGAAGCTTTCTTT
TRBV2	-	TRBJ2-7	TRBD2	CASRGTSGNYEQYF	TGTGCCAGCAGGGGGACTAGCGGAAACTACGAGCAGTACTTC
TRBV7-3	-	TRBJ2-7	-	CASSLTGTFSSYEQYF	TGTGCCAGCAGCTTAACCGGGACATTTAGCTCCTACGAGCAGTACTTC
TRBV14	-	TRBJ2-7	-	CASSQVDFQGLGDEQYF	TGTGCCAGCAGCCAAGTCGACTTCCAAGGCTTGGGCGACGAGCAGTACTTC
TRBV15	-	TRBJ1-1	TRBD1	CATSRAQGRTEAFF	TGTGCCACCAGCAGAGCACAGGGGAGGACTGAAGCTTTCTTT
TRBV19	-	TRBJ2-1	TRBD2	CASSIDLGLAGANEQFF	TGTGCCAGTAGTATAGATCTCGGGCTAGCGGGGGCAAATGAGCAGTTCTTC
TRBV10-3	-	TRBJ1-1	-	CATLAATNTEAFF	TGTGCCACGCTGGCGGCGACGAACACTGAAGCTTTCTTT
TRBV7-9	-	TRBJ1-1	-	CASSLVGRGGTEAFF	TGTGCCAGCAGCTTAGTGGGCAGGGGAGGGACTGAAGCTTTCTTT
TRBV11-2	-	TRBJ1-1	-	CASSSGRTVNTEAFF	TGTGCCAGCAGCTCGGGGCGGACGGTGAACACTGAAGCTTTCTTT
TRBV19	-	TRBJ1-1	TRBD1	CASSIQGQGATEAFF	TGTGCCAGTAGTATCCAGGGACAGGGGGCGACTGAAGCTTTCTTT
TRBV7-2	once	TRBJ1-5	TRBD1	CASSLGQGFYQPQHF	TGTGCCAGCAGCCTCGGACAGGGCTTTTATCAGCCCCAGCATTTT
TRBV6-2/TRBV6-3	-	TRBJ1-1	-	CASSPFATTEAFF	TGTGCCAGCAGCCCCTTTGCAACCACTGAAGCTTTCTTT
TRBV7-2	-	TRBJ2-1	TRBD2	CASSSERGVYNEQFF	TGTGCCAGCAGCTCCGAGCGGGGGGTCTACAATGAGCAGTTCTTC
TRBV6-1	-	TRBJ2-3	-	CASSQAGGGDTQYF	TGTGCCAGCAGTCAAGCGGGTGGGGGGGATACGCAGTATTTT
TRBV18	-	TRBJ1-3	TRBD1	CASSPNRGQGNTIYF	TGTGCCAGCTCACCAAACAGGGGGCAAGGAAACACCATATATTTT
TRBV2	-	TRBJ2-7	-	CASAFMTPGGGPEQYF	TGTGCCAGCGCATTTATGACCCCTGGGGGGGGCCCCGAGCAGTACTTC
TRBV3-1/TRBV3-2	few	TRBJ1-2	-	CASSQHDRDLYGYTF	TGTGCCAGCAGCCAACACGACAGAGACCTTTATGGCTACACCTTC
TRBV4-1	-	TRBJ2-7	-	CASSQEIVSLREQYF	TGCGCCAGCAGCCAAGAAATTGTCAGCCTGAGGGAGCAGTACTTC
TRBV12-5	-	TRBJ1-1	-	CASGLVPGDTEAFF	TGTGCTAGTGGTTTGGTACCTGGGGACACTGAAGCTTTCTTT
TRBV18	-	TRBJ2-2	-	CASSGNQGRFANTGELFF	TGTGCCAGCTCTGGTAACCAAGGACGGTTCGCGAACACCGGGGAGCTGTTTTTT
TRBV9	-	TRBJ2-1	-	CASSVGGPGEDKYNEQFF	TGTGCCAGCAGCGTAGGGGGGCCTGGGGAGGATAAGTACAATGAGCAGTTCTTC
TRBV4-3	once	TRBJ1-5	-	CASSQGRNQPQHF	TGCGCCAGCAGCCAAGGGCGCAATCAGCCCCAGCATTTT
TRBV3-1/TRBV3-2	once	TRBJ2-2	-	CASNVGRDSHKLYTGELFF	TGTGCCAGCAACGTCGGGCGGGACAGTCACAAATTGTACACCGGGGAGCTGTTTTTT
TRBV5-1	many	TRBJ1-2	TRBD1	CASSPGQGTYGYTF	TGCGCCAGCAGCCCGGGACAGGGGACCTATGGCTACACCTTC
TRBV2	-	TRBJ1-4	-	CASSAEGATNEKLFF	TGTGCCAGCAGCGCTGAAGGAGCGACTAATGAAAAACTGTTTTTT
TRBV7-2	-	TRBJ2-1	TRBD2	CASSAGLAGLKQFF	TGTGCCAGCAGCGCGGGACTAGCGGGGCTAAAGCAGTTCTTC
TRBV5-5	-	TRBJ1-2	-	CASSFGQPFNYGYTF	TGTGCCAGCAGCTTTGGACAGCCGTTTAACTATGGCTACACCTTC
TRBV7-2	-	TRBJ1-3	-	CASRSLGGPGNTIYF	TGTGCCAGCAGGTCGTTGGGGGGGCCTGGAAACACCATATATTTT
TRBV19	-	TRBJ1-1	TRBD1	CASSIDREGGEAFF	TGTGCCAGTAGTATCGACAGGGAAGGAGGTGAAGCTTTCTTT
TRBV6-5	-	TRBJ1-2	TRBD1	CASPEDRDYYGYTF	TGTGCCAGCCCGGAGGACAGGGATTACTATGGCTACACCTTC
TRBV18	-	TRBJ1-4	-	CASSPGSGEKLFF	TGTGCCAGCTCACCGGGATCGGGGGAAAAACTGTTTTTT
TRBV11-2	-	TRBJ2-1	-	CASSPQVGGPYNEQFF	TGTGCCAGCAGCCCCCAGGTAGGGGGGCCGTACAATGAGCAGTTCTTC
TRBV27	-	TRBJ1-1	-	CASSWVTGLNTEAFF	TGTGCCAGCAGTTGGGTAACAGGGCTGAACACTGAAGCTTTCTTT
TRBV7-9	-	TRBJ1-6	TRBD1	CASSLAPGQGSNSPLHF	TGTGCCAGCAGCTTAGCTCCGGGACAGGGCAGTAATTCACCCCTCCACTTT
TRBV7-2	-	TRBJ2-3	-	CASSLELVSRGDTQYF	TGTGCCAGCAGCTTAGAACTCGTCTCTCGGGGAGATACGCAGTATTTT
TRBV4-3	-	TRBJ2-7	TRBD1	CASSQDLGQGNEQYF	TGCGCCAGCAGCCAAGATTTAGGACAGGGGAACGAGCAGTACTTC
TRBV28	-	TRBJ1-5	TRBD1	CASSSGQGDQPQHF	TGTGCCAGCAGTTCGGGACAGGGGGATCAGCCCCAGCATTTT
TRBV5-1	-	TRBJ2-7	TRBD1	CASRGQGSHYEQYF	TGCGCCAGCAGGGGACAGGGGTCCCACTACGAGCAGTACTTC
TRBV4-3	-	TRBJ1-4	-	CASSQDLQGRGEKLFF	TGCGCCAGCAGCCAAGATTTGCAGGGGAGGGGTGAAAAACTGTTTTTT
TRBV9	-	TRBJ2-7	TRBD1	CASSAQQGAQYEQYF	TGTGCCAGCAGCGCCCAACAGGGGGCTCAATACGAGCAGTACTTC
TRBV9	-	TRBJ1-1	-	CASSAGGTNTEAFF	TGTGCCAGCAGCGCGGGGGGAACGAACACTGAAGCTTTCTTT
TRBV28	once	TRBJ1-2	-	CASRTRQSDYGYTF	TGTGCCAGCAGAACCCGACAGAGCGACTATGGCTACACCTTC